This TCR beta chain was retrieved from a study of cytomegalovirus exposure and HLA in healthy donors. Looking at the study overall: According to later analysis, the same platform produced the 100 to 150 validation and some 680 first-cohort repertoires. Study conclusions and caveats: Clusters of TCRs from the first cohort tended to co-occur in the 100 to 150 validation repertoires (as a later analysis found). For most TCR sequences rarity was the rule, although some public TCRs occurred in many donors.

This CDR3 contains 13 residues. V gave up 6 bases and J gave up 6 bases; unmatched junction bases: 4. Germline V CDR1 and CDR2: SGHTA, FQGTGA. Donors came from a validation cohort of over a hundred subjects, distinct from the first 666-subject cohort. Profiling relied on immunoSEQ multiplex PCR, and the TCRdb table lists in-frame clones only, not all of them. The sample contains over 200,000 clones, 90% of which appear only once. With regard to this clone: Antigen: not known.

The sample taken for sequencing was PBMCs. The chain combines TRBV7-3 with TRBJ2-1, with 8 bases matching TRBD1. This receptor was identified in a woman aged 18-29 years in good health and CMV-seronegative. The CDR3 region is CASRKTGGNEQFF. The CDR3 coding sequence is TGTGCCAGCAGAAAAACAGGGGGCAATGAGCAGTTCTTC.